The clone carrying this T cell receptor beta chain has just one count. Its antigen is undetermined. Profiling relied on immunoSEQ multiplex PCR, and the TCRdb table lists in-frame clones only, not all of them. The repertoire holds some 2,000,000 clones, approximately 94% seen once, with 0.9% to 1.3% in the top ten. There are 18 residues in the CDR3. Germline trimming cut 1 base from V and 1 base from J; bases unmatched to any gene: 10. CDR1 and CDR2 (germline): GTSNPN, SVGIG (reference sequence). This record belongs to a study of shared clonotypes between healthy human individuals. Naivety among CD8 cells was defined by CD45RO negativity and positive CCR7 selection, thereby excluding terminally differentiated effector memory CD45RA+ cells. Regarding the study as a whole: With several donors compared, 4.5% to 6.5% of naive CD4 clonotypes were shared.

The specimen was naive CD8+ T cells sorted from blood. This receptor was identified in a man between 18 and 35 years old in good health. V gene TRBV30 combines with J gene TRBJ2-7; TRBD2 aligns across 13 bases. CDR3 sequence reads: CAWSDPGLAGVRSYEQYF. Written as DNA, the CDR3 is TGTGCCTGGAGTGACCCCGGACTAGCGGGAGTTCGGTCCTACGAGCAGTACTTC.